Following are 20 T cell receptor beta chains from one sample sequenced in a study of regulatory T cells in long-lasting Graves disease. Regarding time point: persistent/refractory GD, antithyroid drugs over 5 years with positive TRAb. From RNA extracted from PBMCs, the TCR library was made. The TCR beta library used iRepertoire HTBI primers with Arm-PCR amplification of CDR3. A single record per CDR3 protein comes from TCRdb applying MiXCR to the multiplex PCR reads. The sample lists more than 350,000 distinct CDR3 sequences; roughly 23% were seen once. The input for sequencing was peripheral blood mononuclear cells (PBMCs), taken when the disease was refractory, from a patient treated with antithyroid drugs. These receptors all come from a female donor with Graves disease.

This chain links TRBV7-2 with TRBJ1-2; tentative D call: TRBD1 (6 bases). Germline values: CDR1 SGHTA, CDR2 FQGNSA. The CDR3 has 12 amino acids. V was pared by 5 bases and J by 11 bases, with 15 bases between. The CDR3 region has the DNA TGTGCCAGCAGCATAGATGCAGGGGAGTACACCTTC. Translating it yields CASSIDAGEYTF.

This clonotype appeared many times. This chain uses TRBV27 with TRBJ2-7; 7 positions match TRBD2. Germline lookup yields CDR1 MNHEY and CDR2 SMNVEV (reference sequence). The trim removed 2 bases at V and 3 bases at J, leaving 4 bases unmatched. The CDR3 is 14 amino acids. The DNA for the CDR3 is TGTGCCAGCAGTTTAGCGGGAGTCGACTACGAGCAGTACTTC. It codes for CASSLAGVDYEQYF.

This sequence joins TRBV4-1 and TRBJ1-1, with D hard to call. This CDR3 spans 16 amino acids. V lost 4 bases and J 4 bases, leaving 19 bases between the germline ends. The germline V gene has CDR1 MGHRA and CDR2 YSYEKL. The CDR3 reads CASSPGPGEMSTEAFF. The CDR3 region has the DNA TGCGCCAGCAGCCCTGGACCCGGGGAGATGAGCACTGAAGCTTTCTTT.

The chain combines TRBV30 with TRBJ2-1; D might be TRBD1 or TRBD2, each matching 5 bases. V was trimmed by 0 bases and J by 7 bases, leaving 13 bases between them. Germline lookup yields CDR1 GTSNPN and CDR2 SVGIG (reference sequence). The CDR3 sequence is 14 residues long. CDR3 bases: TGTGCCTGGAGTGTGAGATACGGGGCAAATGAGCAGTTCTTC. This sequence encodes CAWSVRYGANEQFF.

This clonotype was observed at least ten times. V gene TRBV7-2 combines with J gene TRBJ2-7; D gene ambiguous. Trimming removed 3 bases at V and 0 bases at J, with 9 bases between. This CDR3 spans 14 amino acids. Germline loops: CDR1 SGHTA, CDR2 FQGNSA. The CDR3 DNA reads TGTGCCAGCAGCTTCCCTACAAGCTCCTACGAGCAGTACTTC. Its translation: CASSFPTSSYEQYF.

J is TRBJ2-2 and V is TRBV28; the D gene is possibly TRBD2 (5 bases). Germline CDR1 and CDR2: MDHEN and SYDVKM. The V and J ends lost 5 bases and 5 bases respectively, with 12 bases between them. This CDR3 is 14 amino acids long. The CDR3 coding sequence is TGTGCCAGCAGTGTACCGGGATCAACCGGGGAGCTGTTTTTT. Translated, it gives CASSVPGSTGELFF.

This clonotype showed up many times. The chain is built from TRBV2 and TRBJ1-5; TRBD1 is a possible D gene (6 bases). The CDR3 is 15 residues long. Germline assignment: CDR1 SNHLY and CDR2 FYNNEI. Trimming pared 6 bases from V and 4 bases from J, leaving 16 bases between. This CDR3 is CASRGITGSNQPQHF. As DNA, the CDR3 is TGTGCCAGCAGGGGGATCACAGGGTCGAATCAGCCCCAGCATTTT.

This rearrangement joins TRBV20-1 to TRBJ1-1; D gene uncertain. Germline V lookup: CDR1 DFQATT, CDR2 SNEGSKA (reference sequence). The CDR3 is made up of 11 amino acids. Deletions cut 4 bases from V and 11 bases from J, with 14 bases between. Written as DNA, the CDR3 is TGCAGTGCTACTTCCTTGGGAATGGCTTTCTTT. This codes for CSATSLGMAFF.

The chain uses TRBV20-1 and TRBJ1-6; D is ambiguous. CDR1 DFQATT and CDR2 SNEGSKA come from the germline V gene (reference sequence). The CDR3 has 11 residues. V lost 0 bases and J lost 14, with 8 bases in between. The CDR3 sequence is CSAREFGALHF. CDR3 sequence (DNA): TGCAGTGCTAGAGAATTTGGGGCCCTCCACTTT.

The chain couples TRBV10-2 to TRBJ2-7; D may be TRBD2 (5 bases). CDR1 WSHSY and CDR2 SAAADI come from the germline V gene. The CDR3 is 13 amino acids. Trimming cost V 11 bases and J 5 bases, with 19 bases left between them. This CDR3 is CAGGSLSINEQYF. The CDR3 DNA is TGCGCCGGCGGGTCCCTTTCAATCAACGAGCAGTACTTC.

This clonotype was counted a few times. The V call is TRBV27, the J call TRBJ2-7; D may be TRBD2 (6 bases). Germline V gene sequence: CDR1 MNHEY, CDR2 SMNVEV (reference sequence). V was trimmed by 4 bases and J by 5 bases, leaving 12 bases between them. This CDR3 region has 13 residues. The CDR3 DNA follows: TGTGCCAGCAGTTACCCCGGAGGGGACGAGCAGTACTTC. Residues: CASSYPGGDEQYF.

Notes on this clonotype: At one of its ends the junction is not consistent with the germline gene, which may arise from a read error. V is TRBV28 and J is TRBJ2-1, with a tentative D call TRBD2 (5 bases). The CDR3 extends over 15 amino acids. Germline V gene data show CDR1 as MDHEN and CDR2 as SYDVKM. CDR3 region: CASSFRTYSCNEQFF. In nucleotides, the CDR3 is TGTGCCAGCAGTTTCAGGACTTATTCCTGCAATGAGCAGTTCTTC.

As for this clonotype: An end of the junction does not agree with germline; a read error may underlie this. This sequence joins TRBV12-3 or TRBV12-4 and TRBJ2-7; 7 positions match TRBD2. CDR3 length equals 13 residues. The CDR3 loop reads CASSLYAGDEQYF. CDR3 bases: TGCGCCAGCAGCCTCTACGCGGGGGACGAGCAGTACTTC.

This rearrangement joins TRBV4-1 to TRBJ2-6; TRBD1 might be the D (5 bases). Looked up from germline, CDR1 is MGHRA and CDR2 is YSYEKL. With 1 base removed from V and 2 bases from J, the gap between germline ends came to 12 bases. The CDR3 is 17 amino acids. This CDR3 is CASSQVWTRAGANVLTF. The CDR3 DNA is TGCGCCAGCAGCCAAGTTTGGACAAGGGCTGGGGCCAACGTCCTGACTTTC.

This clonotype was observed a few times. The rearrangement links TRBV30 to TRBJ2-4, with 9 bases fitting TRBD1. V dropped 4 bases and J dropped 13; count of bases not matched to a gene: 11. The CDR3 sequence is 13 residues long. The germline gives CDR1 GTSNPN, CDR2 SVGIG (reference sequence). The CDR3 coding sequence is TGTGCCTGGAATCCCTCCGGGACAGGGAGGCAGTACTTC. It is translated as CAWNPSGTGRQYF.

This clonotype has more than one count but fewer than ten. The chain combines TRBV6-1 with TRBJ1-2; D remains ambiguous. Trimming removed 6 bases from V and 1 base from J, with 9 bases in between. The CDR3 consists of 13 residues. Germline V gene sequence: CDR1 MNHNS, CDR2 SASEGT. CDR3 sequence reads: CASRNGLNYGYTF. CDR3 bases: TGTGCCAGCAGAAACGGACTTAACTATGGCTACACCTTC.

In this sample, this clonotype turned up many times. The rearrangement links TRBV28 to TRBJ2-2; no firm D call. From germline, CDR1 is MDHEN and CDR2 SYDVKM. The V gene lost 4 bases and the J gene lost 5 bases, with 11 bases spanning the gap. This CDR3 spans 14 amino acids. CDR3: CASSSAGGTGELFF. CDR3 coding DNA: TGTGCCAGCAGTTCTGCAGGTGGGACCGGGGAGCTGTTTTTT.

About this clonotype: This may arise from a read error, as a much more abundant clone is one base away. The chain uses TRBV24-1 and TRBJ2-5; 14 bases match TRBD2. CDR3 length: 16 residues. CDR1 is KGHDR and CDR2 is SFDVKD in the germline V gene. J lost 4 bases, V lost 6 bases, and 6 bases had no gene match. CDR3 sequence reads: CATSPGLAGVRETQYF. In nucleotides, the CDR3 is TGTGCCACCAGTCCGGGACTAGCGGGAGTGAGAGAGACCCAGTACTTC.

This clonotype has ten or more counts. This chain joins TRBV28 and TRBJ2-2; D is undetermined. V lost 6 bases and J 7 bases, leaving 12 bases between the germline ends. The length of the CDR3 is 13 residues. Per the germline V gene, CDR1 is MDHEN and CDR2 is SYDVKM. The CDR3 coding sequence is TGTGCCAGCAGCTCCTACAAAGTCGGGGAGCTGTTTTTT. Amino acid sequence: CASSSYKVGELFF.

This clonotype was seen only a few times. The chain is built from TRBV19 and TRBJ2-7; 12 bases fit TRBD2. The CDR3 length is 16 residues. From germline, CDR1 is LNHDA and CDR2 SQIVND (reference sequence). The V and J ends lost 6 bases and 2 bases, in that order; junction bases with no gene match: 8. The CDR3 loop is CASSLTSGSLTYEQYF. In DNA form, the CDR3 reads TGTGCCAGTAGCCTGACTAGCGGGAGTCTCACCTACGAGCAGTACTTC.